Below are 9 T cell receptor beta chains sequenced from a single sample in a study of blood T cell repertoires in COVID-19. Measured with immunoSEQ multiplex PCR; TCRdb has only the in-frame clones, and not every one. The sample has tens of thousands of clones, approximately 85% seen once; the top ten hold 2.5% to 3.5%. The sample consisted of peripheral blood. All receptors come from a woman over 75 with COVID-19, enrolled during active disease.

CDR3 nucleotide sequence: TGCGCCAGCAGTCTTTATGAGGGTACCTCCTCCGGGGCCAACGTCCTGACTTTC. It yields the protein CASSLYEGTSSGANVLTF. V is TRBV23-1 and J is TRBJ2-6, with a possible D match to TRBD2 (5 bases). TRBV23-1 is an open reading frame whose function is uncertain. The CDR3 covers 18 residues. V gave up 4 bases and J gave up 4 bases, with 20 bases separating them.

This chain joins TRBV4-3 and TRBJ1-4, with TRBD1 matching over 7 bases. V trimming: 0 bases; J trimming: 8 bases; junction bases outside the gene matches: 6. The CDR3 length is 15 residues. Germline-derived CDR1 and CDR2 are LGHNA and YSLEER. The CDR3: CASSQEWGTEEKLFF. The CDR3 coding sequence is TGCGCCAGCAGCCAAGAATGGGGGACAGAGGAAAAACTGTTTTTT.

The chain links TRBV29-1 to TRBJ1-2; 8 bases fit TRBD1. Looked up from germline, CDR1 is SQVTM and CDR2 is ANQGSEA. The V segment lost 4 bases and the J segment 6 bases; nucleotides outside the gene matches: 7. The CDR3 sequence is 13 residues long. DNA of the CDR3: TGCAGCGTTGTGTCGCAGGGGGCTAATGGCTACACCTTC. Protein product: CSVVSQGANGYTF. Variable domain in full (rest from reference TRBV29-1 and TRBJ1-2): SAVISQKPSRDICQRGTSLTIQCQVDSQVTMMFWYRQQPGQSLTLIATANQGSEATYESGFVIDKFPISRPNLTFSTLTVSNMSPEDSSIYLCSVVSQGANGYTFGSGTRLTVV.

V is TRBV6-2 or TRBV6-3 and J is TRBJ2-1; D is unresolved. The CDR3 runs 15 residues. The V end lost 5 bases, the J end lost 6 bases, and 17 bases lay between the germline ends. Germline CDR1 MNHEY, CDR2 SVGEGT. The CDR3 sequence is CASSHLTAPGNEQFF. The CDR3 DNA sequence: TGTGCCAGCAGTCACCTCACGGCCCCAGGCAATGAGCAGTTCTTC.

V is TRBV6-1 and J is TRBJ1-3; D not certain. The CDR3 is 17 amino acids. Per the germline V gene, CDR1 is MNHNS and CDR2 is SASEGT. V gave up 4 bases and J gave up 4 bases, with 20 bases separating them. CDR3 nucleotides: TGTGCCAGCAGTGTGAAACGAGGACTCCCGGGAGGAAACACCATATATTTT. Encoded protein: CASSVKRGLPGGNTIYF.

This clone was counted a few times. The rearrangement joins TRBV6-5 to TRBJ1-5; 8 positions agree with TRBD1. Trimming removed 4 bases from V and 5 bases from J; junction bases left unmatched: 4. CDR3 length: 14 amino acids. Per the germline V gene, CDR1 is MNHEY and CDR2 is SVGAGI. CDR3 nucleotide sequence: TGTGCCAGCAGTTCCGGGACAGGCTATCAGCCCCAGCATTTT. Protein: CASSSGTGYQPQHF.

The chain couples TRBV28 to TRBJ2-7, with a possible D match to TRBD1 (5 bases). The CDR3 totals 13 residues. V lost 7 bases to trimming and J lost 1 base, with 11 bases between them. CDR1 is MDHEN, CDR2 SYDVKM, per germline. The chain's CDR3 is CASTPQGSYEQYF. CDR3 in DNA: TGTGCCAGCACCCCCCAGGGATCCTACGAGCAGTACTTC.

The rearrangement joins TRBV6-5 to TRBJ1-2; 7 bases fit TRBD1. The CDR3 has 14 residues. V gave up 6 bases and J gave up 3 bases; unmatched junction bases: 7. The germline V gene encodes CDR1 MNHEY and CDR2 SVGAGI. CDR3 in amino acids: CASRLSGTDYGYTF. CDR3 DNA sequence: TGTGCCAGCAGACTATCCGGGACAGACTATGGCTACACCTTC.

The chain has TRBV2 and TRBJ1-4; D is possibly TRBD1 (5 bases). With 7 bases removed from V and 8 bases from J, the gap between germline ends came to 20 bases. CDR1 and CDR2 (germline): SNHLY, FYNNEI. This CDR3 is built from 15 residues. The CDR3 nucleotides are TGTGCCAGCACAGGACATGCCAAGGGTGGGGAAAAACTGTTTTTT. Protein sequence: CASTGHAKGGEKLFF.